The 20 T cell receptor beta chains in this list originate from one sample, sequenced in a study of chronic HIV infection and antiretroviral therapy. One entry per CDR3 protein results from TCRdb running MiXCR on the 5' RACE reads. Of more than 40,000 distinct CDR3 sequences listed, approximately 19% are singletons. What was sequenced was peripheral blood. These receptors all come from an adult who had HIV and had not received antiretroviral therapy, or was an uninfected healthy control (not recorded which).

V is TRBV28 and J is TRBJ2-7; 9 nucleotides match TRBD2. With V trimmed by 8 bases and J by 4 bases, 12 bases remained unmatched. The germline gives CDR1 MDHEN, CDR2 SYDVKM. The CDR3 consists of 15 residues. The CDR3 coding sequence is TGTGCCAGCTCCCGGGGTAGCGGGAGTAAATACGAGCAGTACTTC. This translates into CASSRGSGSKYEQYF.

The chain links TRBV11-2 to TRBJ1-5; D gene unclear. Trimming left V 1 base short and J 7 bases short, with 8 bases between. The germline V gene has CDR1 SGHAT and CDR2 FQNNGV. CDR3 length equals 13 residues. The CDR3 nucleotides read TGTGCCAGCAGCTTAGTCCTTGGGCAGCCCCAGCATTTT. Its protein is CASSLVLGQPQHF.

This clonotype turned up a few times. For the CDR3, the DNA is TGTGCCTGGAGTGTAGGTTTGGGCGAGCAGTACTTC. It codes for CAWSVGLGEQYF. The chain is built from TRBV30 and TRBJ2-7; D is unclear. V lost 0 bases to trimming and J lost 6 bases, with 9 bases between them. From germline, CDR1 is GTSNPN and CDR2 SVGIG (reference sequence). This CDR3 is built from 12 residues.

This clonotype was detected a few times. The genes are TRBV20-1 and TRBJ1-1; D remains unclear. The CDR3 extends over 9 amino acids. The germline CDR1 and CDR2 sequences are DFQATT and SNEGSKA (reference sequence). Trimming cost V 8 bases and J 4 bases, with 5 bases left between them. CDR3 DNA: TGCAGTACTGGCACTGAAGCTTTCTTT. Its protein product is CSTGTEAFF.

This clonotype was counted many times. V and J are TRBV6-1 and TRBJ1-1, with D unclear. Per the germline V gene, CDR1 is MNHNS and CDR2 is SASEGT. With 5 bases removed from V and 8 bases from J, the gap between germline ends came to 12 bases. CDR3 length: 12 amino acids. The CDR3, as DNA: TGTGCCAGCAGTTGGTACGGGCTAGAAGCTTTCTTT. Translation: CASSWYGLEAFF.

This clonotype was counted between two and nine times. This sequence joins TRBV28 and TRBJ2-1; the match to TRBD2 covers 11 bases. V was pared by 4 bases and J by 14 bases, with 16 bases of the junction left unmatched. Germline assignment: CDR1 MDHEN and CDR2 SYDVKM. CDR3 length: 16 residues. CDR3 in DNA: TGTGCCAGCAGTTCCACTACCCACCGAACTAGCGGGAGTGAGTTCTTC. Protein: CASSSTTHRTSGSEFF.

This clonotype was seen more than once but under ten times. The rearrangement links TRBV5-4 to TRBJ2-1, with 8 nucleotides matching TRBD2. The CDR3 runs to 16 residues. The germline gives CDR1 SGHNT, CDR2 YYREEE (reference sequence). The V segment lost 4 bases and the J segment 2 bases; nucleotides outside the gene matches: 8. CDR3 in amino acids: CASSPGLGEAYNEQFF. Written as DNA, the CDR3 is TGTGCCAGCAGCCCGGGACTAGGTGAAGCCTACAATGAGCAGTTCTTC.

The chain employs TRBV4-1 and TRBJ2-7, with 7 positions matching TRBD1. The germline V gene encodes CDR1 MGHRA and CDR2 YSYEKL. This CDR3 spans 15 amino acids. The V and J ends lost 1 base and 7 bases, in that order; junction bases with no gene match: 10. CDR3 nucleotides: TGCGCCAGCAGCCAAGTGCCCACAGGGGCCGGGGAGCAGTACTTC. Residues: CASSQVPTGAGEQYF.

The J gene is TRBJ2-1, the V gene TRBV7-3; tentatively, D is TRBD2 (5 bases). CDR1 SGHTA and CDR2 FQGTGA come from the germline V gene. This CDR3 spans 13 amino acids. Trimming left V 0 bases short and J 7 bases short, with 7 bases between. The CDR3 nucleotides are TGTGCCAGCAGCTTAACGAGGGCTAATGAGCAGTTCTTC. This gives the protein CASSLTRANEQFF.

This chain joins TRBV20-1 and TRBJ2-7; TRBD1 might be the D (7 bases). The CDR3 consists of 14 residues. Trimming stripped 3 bases from V and 2 bases from J, with 14 bases between. Germline loops: CDR1 DFQATT, CDR2 SNEGSKA (reference sequence). The CDR3 coding sequence is TGCAGTGCTAGGCGGGACAGTTCGACCTACGAGCAGTACTTC. Translation gives CSARRDSSTYEQYF.

The genes are TRBV4-2 and TRBJ1-4; D is undetermined. Germline values: CDR1 LGHNA, CDR2 YNFKEQ. V was shortened by 5 bases and J by 15 bases, with 25 bases between the two germline ends. This CDR3 is built from 15 residues. The CDR3, as DNA: TGTGCCAGCAGCACACTTCGCGGAAAGGGCCGCGAGGTGTTTTTT. It codes for CASSTLRGKGREVFF.

The chain is built from TRBV27 and TRBJ1-1; the D is unclear. The CDR3 spans 16 residues. V lost 2 bases, J lost 0 bases, and 13 bases lay in between. CDR1 MNHEY and CDR2 SMNVEV come from the germline V gene (reference sequence). The CDR3 loop is CASSLVGGWVNTEAFF. DNA of the CDR3: TGTGCCAGCAGTTTAGTCGGCGGTTGGGTGAACACTGAAGCTTTCTTT.

This clonotype was recorded a few times. The chain combines TRBV3-1 with TRBJ1-2; tentatively, D is TRBD1 (5 bases). The germline gives CDR1 LGHDT, CDR2 YNNKEL (reference sequence). The V gene lost 4 bases and the J gene lost 4 bases, with 10 bases spanning the gap. The CDR3 covers 13 residues. The CDR3 loop is CASSPRQPYGYTF. DNA for the CDR3: TGTGCCAGCAGCCCCAGACAGCCCTATGGCTACACCTTC.

This clonotype was observed a handful of times. This chain joins TRBV4-1 and TRBJ2-2; 11 nucleotides line up with TRBD1. The CDR3 spans 15 residues. From germline, CDR1 is MGHRA and CDR2 YSYEKL. Unmatched junction bases numbered 4, after V lost 8 bases and J lost 2 bases. CDR3 bases: TGCGCCAGCGGACAGGGGGCGCGTAACACCGGGGAGCTGTTTTTT. Translating gives CASGQGARNTGELFF.

CDR3 sequence: CASSNAGQALNSPLHF. In nucleotides, the CDR3 is TGTGCCAGCAGTAACGCCGGACAGGCCTTAAATTCACCCCTCCACTTT. This chain connects TRBV2 to TRBJ1-6; 7 bases line up with TRBD1. V shed 5 bases, J shed 7 bases, and the junction held 11 bases outside the gene matches. This CDR3 is built from 16 residues. Germline V CDR1 and CDR2: SNHLY, FYNNEI. Based on the CDR3 plus reference TRBV2 and TRBJ1-6, the full variable domain is EPEVTQTPSHQVTQMGQEVILRCVPISNHLYFYWYRQILGQKVEFLVSFYNNEISEKSEIFDDQFSVERPDGSNFTLKIRSTKLEDSAMYFCASSNAGQALNSPLHFGNGTRLTVT.

This rearrangement joins TRBV29-1 to TRBJ2-7; D may be TRBD1 or TRBD2 (6 bases each). The CDR3 consists of 12 residues. V lost 4 bases and J 6 bases, leaving 13 bases between the germline ends. Germline CDR1 SQVTM, CDR2 ANQGSEA. CDR3 bases: TGCAGCGTTGCCCCGGGGGCGGGCGAGCAGTACTTC. It codes for CSVAPGAGEQYF.

J is TRBJ2-1 and V is TRBV11-1, with D possibly being TRBD2 (5 bases). CDR3 length equals 14 residues. The germline V gene encodes CDR1 SGHAT and CDR2 FQDESV (reference sequence). Between the trimmed V and J ends, which lost 3 bases and 8 bases, there was a span of 14 bases. CDR3 sequence (DNA): TGTGCCAGCAGCTTTAAGAGGGAGCTCGATGAGCAGTTCTTC. This encodes CASSFKRELDEQFF.

J is TRBJ2-1 and V is TRBV11-2; 9 nucleotides line up with TRBD2. V was pared by 5 bases and J by 1 base, with 12 bases of the junction left unmatched. This CDR3 contains 18 residues. Germline loops: CDR1 SGHAT, CDR2 FQNNGV. The CDR3 region has the DNA TGTGCCAGCAGCCGCCCAGAATTCACTAGCGGGTCCTACAATGAGCAGTTCTTC. Encoded protein: CASSRPEFTSGSYNEQFF.

This chain uses TRBV28 with TRBJ1-4, with D unresolved. This CDR3 region has 16 residues. Germline V gene data show CDR1 as MDHEN and CDR2 as SYDVKM. Trimming took 1 base from V and 3 from J, leaving 12 bases between them. The CDR3 DNA is TGTGCCAGCAGTTTATTTTCCACAGCTGCTAATGAAAAACTGTTTTTT. It yields the protein CASSLFSTAANEKLFF.

The rearrangement uses TRBV5-1 and TRBJ2-5, with D possibly matching TRBD1 (5 bases). CDR1 SGHRS and CDR2 YFSETQ come from the germline V gene. The length of the CDR3 is 13 residues. Trimming stripped 7 bases from V and 3 bases from J, with 13 bases between. CDR3 DNA sequence: TGCGCCAGCCCCCCCGCCAGGGAAGAGACCCAGTACTTC. It translates to CASPPAREETQYF.